Listed below are T cell receptor beta chains from one sample, sequenced in a study of shared clonotypes between healthy human individuals. Here immunoSEQ multiplex PCR was the method, and the copy in TCRdb shows in-frame clones only, minus some. The data show around 940,000 clones, with more than 75% seen just once and 1.5% held by the top ten. Sequencing input: memory CD4+ T cells sorted from blood. These receptor sequences come from a man aged 18 to 29 in good health. The CDR3 runs from the conserved cysteine through the conserved F or W. The D gene is left open where the match is weak. Some rows mark clone size as missing; the rest say once, few, many or name a class of expanded clone.

len	d_gene	v_gene	abundance	j_gene	CDR3nt	CDR3aa
14	TRBD2	TRBV19	few	TRBJ2-7	TGTGCCAGTAGACTTAGCGGGGGGGCCGGCGAGCAGTACTTC	CASRLSGGAGEQYF
18	.	TRBV19	.	TRBJ2-6	TGTGCCAGTTCGAACAGCCTTTATACATACTCTGGGGCCAACGTCCTGACTTTC	CASSNSLYTYSGANVLTF
11	.	TRBV18	few	TRBJ2-1	TGTGCCAGCTCCCTCAACAATGAGCAGTTCTTC	CASSLNNEQFF
15	TRBD1	TRBV2	many	TRBJ2-7	TGTGCCAGCACTATACCGGGACAGCTAACCTACGAGCAGTACTTC	CASTIPGQLTYEQYF
15	.	TRBV11-2	.	TRBJ2-2	TGTGCCAGCAGCTTAGTGGCAGTCCGGAGCGGGGAGCTGTTTTTT	CASSLVAVRSGELFF
11	.	TRBV30	.	TRBJ2-7	TGTGCCTGGGAGGGGAAGTACGAGCAGTACTTC	CAWEGKYEQYF
16	TRBD1	TRBV25-1	.	TRBJ2-7	TGTGCCAGCAGTGACCCCGGACAGGCTAGCTCCTACGAGCAGTACTTC	CASSDPGQASSYEQYF
16	TRBD1	TRBV19	.	TRBJ1-6	TGTGCCAGTAGTATGGACAGGGGTATTGCTAATTCACCCCTCCACTTT	CASSMDRGIANSPLHF
15	.	TRBV13	.	TRBJ2-7	TGTGCCAGCAGCTTAGCCCGGGGCTACACCTACGAGCAGTACTTC	CASSLARGYTYEQYF
13	.	TRBV18	.	TRBJ2-7	TGTGCCAGCTCACCCGGGGCCTCCTACGAGCAGTACTTC	CASSPGASYEQYF
14	.	TRBV5-1	many	TRBJ2-5	TGCGCCAGCAGCCGCGGGGAGGTGAAGGAGACCCAGTACTTC	CASSRGEVKETQYF
14	.	TRBV18	.	TRBJ1-3	TGTGCCAGCTCACCCGACTTGGCTGGAAACACCATATATTTT	CASSPDLAGNTIYF
13	TRBD1	TRBV6-5	.	TRBJ1-2	TGTGCCAGCAGCCAGGGGCGGACAGGCGGCTACACCTTC	CASSQGRTGGYTF
17	.	TRBV2	.	TRBJ1-3	TGTGCCAGCAGTGAAGCGCTGGAACTTCTGGCCGGAAACACCATATATTTT	CASSEALELLAGNTIYF
14	.	TRBV6-5	.	TRBJ2-7	TGTGCCAGCAGTTACTGGATACAGGGCTACGAGCAGTACTTC	CASSYWIQGYEQYF
15	TRBD2	TRBV5-1	.	TRBJ2-1	TGCGCCAGCAGCCTGAGCGGACTAGTAGGCCGTGAGCAGTTCTTC	CASSLSGLVGREQFF
15	.	TRBV5-1	.	TRBJ2-1	TGCGCCAGCAGCTTGAGGGGGTTAGGGAACAATGAGCAGTTCTTC	CASSLRGLGNNEQFF